This TCR beta chain emerged from a study of CD8+ T cells in alopecia areata. Study findings and constraints: In patients, TCRs were shared less clearly than in mice, and HLA may possibly be involved.

About this clone itself: Its antigen is not known.

In each case, RNA was isolated and then reverse transcribed into cDNA as the sequencing template. Libraries were prepared by immunoSEQ multiplex PCR; TCRdb keeps only in-frame clonotypes and omits some of them. The sample carries some 180,000 clones, over 55% recorded once. V shed 2 bases, J shed 7 bases, and the junction held 5 bases outside the gene matches. Germline V gives CDR1 SQVTM, CDR2 ANQGSEA. This CDR3 contains 13 residues. The sample here was CD4+ T cells sorted from blood, taken at week 0. V gene TRBV29-1 combines with J gene TRBJ1-2, with 9 bases aligning to TRBD1. This TCR was recovered from a human donor with alopecia areata. CDR3 protein: CSVERDRVGGYTF. CDR3 DNA: TGCAGCGTTGAAAGGGACAGGGTTGGTGGCTACACCTTC.